The rows below give T cell receptor beta chains drawn from one sample of a study of CD8 T cells in ankylosing spondylitis. A single record per CDR3 protein comes from TCRdb applying MiXCR to the 5' RACE reads. The repertoire includes approximately 400,000 distinct CDR3 sequences, 17% of them detected once, and approximately 1% sits in the top ten. The specimen sequenced was blood, either unsorted or a sorted T cell fraction (not recorded which). All receptors derive from a male donor with ankylosing spondylitis. Each CDR3 is given with its conserved first and last residue. A D gene is named only where the DNA matches it firmly. The listing skips clone size in some rows; elsewhere it reads once, few, many or a size class.

D gene,J gene,clone size,V gene,CDR3 protein,CDR3 DNA
.,TRBJ1-6,.,TRBV3-1,CASSQVTADNSPLHF,TGTGCCAGCAGCCAAGTAACAGCAGATAATTCACCCCTCCACTTT
.,TRBJ2-1,many,TRBV11-2,CASSLLARQRASSYNEQFF,TGTGCCAGCAGCTTATTGGCCCGACAGCGTGCAAGCTCCTACAATGAGCAGTTCTTC
.,TRBJ2-1,.,TRBV18,CASSRGAQPFPQYNEQFF,TGTGCCAGCTCACGGGGGGCCCAACCCTTTCCCCAATACAATGAGCAGTTCTTC
.,TRBJ1-5,few,TRBV4-3,CASSQDSSANQPQHF,TGCGCCAGCAGCCAAGATTCGTCTGCGAATCAGCCCCAGCATTTT
.,TRBJ2-1,few,TRBV2,CAGGVSSNNEQFF,TGTGCCGGAGGGGTTAGCTCAAACAATGAGCAGTTCTTC
.,TRBJ2-5,.,TRBV28,CASSSRRETQYF,TGTGCCAGCAGTTCGCGCCGGGAGACCCAGTACTTC
.,TRBJ2-1,.,TRBV27,CASSKGGALYNEQFF,TGTGCCAGCTCGAAGGGGGGGGCCCTTTACAATGAGCAGTTCTTC
TRBD2,TRBJ2-3,.,TRBV7-9,CASSPSGGAIDTQYF,TGTGCCAGCAGCCCTAGCGGGGGGGCAATAGATACGCAGTATTTT
.,TRBJ2-5,.,TRBV7-2,CASSLAPGSRTQYF,TGTGCCAGCAGCTTAGCCCCCGGGTCCCGGACCCAGTACTTC
.,TRBJ2-7,.,TRBV12-3/TRBV12-4,CARSLLSPRVAATYEQYF,TGTGCCCGCAGTTTATTATCCCCGAGGGTAGCGGCAACCTACGAGCAGTACTTC
TRBD1,TRBJ1-3,many,TRBV7-9,CASSPGTDSGNTIYF,TGTGCCAGCAGTCCCGGGACAGACTCTGGAAACACCATATATTTT